These 6 T cell receptor beta chains originate from one sample sequenced in a study of cytomegalovirus exposure and HLA in healthy donors. Use of 60 Vbeta and 13 Jbeta primers characterized the PCR. The assay was immunoSEQ multiplex PCR, and TCRdb's table has in-frame clones only and misses some. There are 75,000 to 90,000 clones in the sample; 55% to 65% occur only once, and 15% lies in the top ten. Sequencing was carried out using PBMCs. These TCRs come from a woman aged 35 to 49 in good health and CMV-seropositive.

The V gene is TRBV28, the J gene TRBJ1-1; no clear D. CDR1 MDHEN and CDR2 SYDVKM come from the germline V gene. Deletions cut 5 bases from V and 0 bases from J, with 7 bases between. The CDR3 sequence is 13 residues long. The CDR3 protein is CASSPGLNTEAFF. CDR3 nucleotides: TGTGCCAGCAGTCCCGGGTTGAACACTGAAGCTTTCTTT.

This sequence joins TRBV6-5 and TRBJ2-5, with TRBD1 matching 9 bases. The germline V gene has CDR1 MNHEY and CDR2 SVGAGI. With 0 bases clipped from V and 11 bases from J, the junction kept 13 bases outside the gene matches. The CDR3 sequence is 16 residues long. CDR3 residues: CASSYSKPGQGFEQYF. CDR3 nucleotides: TGTGCCAGCAGTTACTCGAAGCCCGGACAGGGGTTTGAGCAGTACTTC.

V usage is TRBV5-6 and J usage is TRBJ2-7; 7 bases match TRBD2. The CDR3 has 16 residues. V was pared by 1 base and J by 0 bases, with 7 bases of the junction left unmatched. The germline V gene has CDR1 SGHDT and CDR2 YYEEEE. CDR3 residues: CASSLLGGVSSYEQYF. CDR3 bases: TGTGCCAGCAGCTTGCTGGGAGGGGTCAGCTCCTACGAGCAGTACTTC.

CDR3 sequence (DNA): TGTGCCAGCAGTTCCGAGGACAGGGGGCCTCACAATGAGCAGTTCTTC. Protein product: CASSSEDRGPHNEQFF. The chain is built from TRBV28 and TRBJ2-1; 11 bases align to TRBD1. Germline lookup yields CDR1 MDHEN and CDR2 SYDVKM. This CDR3 contains 16 residues. Trimming took 4 bases from V and 5 from J; bases not matched to a gene: 7.

The V call is TRBV4-1, the J call TRBJ2-7, with 8 bases fitting TRBD2. Germline loops: CDR1 MGHRA, CDR2 YSYEKL. The CDR3 spans 15 residues. V gave up 1 base and J gave up 0 bases; unmatched junction bases: 2. The DNA for the CDR3 is TGCGCCAGCAGCCAAGCGGGACTAGGCTCCTACGAGCAGTACTTC. It codes for CASSQAGLGSYEQYF.

This chain connects TRBV6-1 to TRBJ2-5; TRBD1 is a possible D gene (5 bases). This CDR3 region has 15 residues. Germline CDR1 reads MNHNS; CDR2 reads SASEGT. Trimming removed 5 bases from V and 3 bases from J, with 16 bases in between. CDR3 DNA: TGTGCCAGCAGTCTTTTCGCTACAGGCGAAGAGACCCAGTACTTC. This sequence encodes CASSLFATGEETQYF.